Below are 18 T cell receptor beta chains sequenced from a single sample in a study of immune evolution from preneoplasia to lung adenocarcinoma. Clones were sequenced by immunoSEQ multiplex PCR, and TCRdb holds only the in-frame ones, with some missing. This sample carries some 15,000 clones, roughly 80% of them seen once, and the ten largest clones take approximately 4.2%. Specimen: FFPE minimally invasive lung adenocarcinoma tissue. Receptors were obtained from a person aged 65 to 79 with lung adenocarcinoma.

The V gene is TRBV4-1, the J gene TRBJ1-1; 7 bases align to TRBD1. The J segment lost 0 bases and the V segment lost 1 base, leaving 5 bases of the junction unmatched. There are 16 residues in the CDR3. CDR1 and CDR2 (germline): MGHRA, YSYEKL. The CDR3 region has the DNA TGCGCCAGCAGCCAAGTAACAGGGGTCATGAACACTGAAGCTTTCTTT. Its translation is CASSQVTGVMNTEAFF.

The V call is TRBV28, the J call TRBJ2-7; D unclear. Per the germline V gene, CDR1 is MDHEN and CDR2 is SYDVKM. V was pared by 3 bases and J by 0 bases, with 12 bases between. The CDR3 loop spans 15 amino acids. CDR3 amino acids: CASSFPAGSSYEQYF. In DNA, the CDR3 is TGTGCCAGCAGTTTTCCAGCAGGAAGCTCCTACGAGCAGTACTTC.

This chain uses TRBV28 with TRBJ2-3; TRBD1 might be the D (6 bases). In germline, CDR1 is MDHEN, CDR2 SYDVKM. This CDR3 has 13 amino acids. V lost 7 bases and J 4 bases, leaving 12 bases between the germline ends. The CDR3 sequence: CASNRELADTQYF. CDR3 DNA sequence: TGTGCCAGCAACAGGGAGCTCGCAGATACGCAGTATTTT.

The chain carries TRBV6-5 and TRBJ1-3; the match to TRBD1 covers 7 bases. CDR1 and CDR2 from the germline V gene are MNHEY and SVGAGI. The CDR3 covers 15 residues. Trimming at V came to 5 bases and at J to 3 bases, leaving 7 bases not matched to a gene. The CDR3 loop reads CASSRTGRNGNTIYF. In DNA, the CDR3 is TGTGCCAGCAGTCGGACAGGTCGGAATGGAAACACCATATATTTT.

The rearrangement links TRBV28 to TRBJ1-2, with D uncertain. The CDR3 covers 14 residues. The germline V gene has CDR1 MDHEN and CDR2 SYDVKM. The V and J ends lost 2 bases and 1 base respectively, with 8 bases between them. The CDR3 sequence is CASSLGQLNYGYTF. The DNA of the CDR3 is TGTGCCAGCAGTTTAGGTCAGCTTAACTATGGCTACACCTTC.

This clone was seen only a few times. The genes are TRBV30 and TRBJ1-5, with D possibly matching TRBD1 (5 bases). CDR1 GTSNPN and CDR2 SVGIG come from the germline V gene (reference sequence). V was shortened by 4 bases and J by 2 bases, with 12 bases between the two germline ends. The CDR3 consists of 14 residues. CDR3 protein: CAWTPQGGNQPQHF. CDR3 DNA: TGTGCCTGGACCCCTCAGGGAGGCAATCAGCCCCAGCATTTT.

The chain recombines TRBV6-6 with TRBJ2-7; 7 bases are shared with TRBD1. This CDR3 region has 13 residues. The V gene end was trimmed by 5 bases and the J gene end by 3 bases; junction bases not matched to a gene: 4. Germline CDR1 MNHNY, CDR2 SVGAGI (reference sequence). In nucleotides, the CDR3 is TGTGCCAGCAGTCATGGGACAGACTACGAGCAGTACTTC. This encodes CASSHGTDYEQYF.

V and J are TRBV19 and TRBJ1-4; TRBD1 is a possible D gene (6 bases). There are 15 residues in the CDR3. CDR1 and CDR2 from the germline V gene are LNHDA and SQIVND (reference sequence). Trimming cost V 5 bases and J 4 bases, with 14 bases left between them. The CDR3 here is CASSRLTGLNEKLFF. CDR3 bases: TGTGCCAGTAGTCGCCTGACAGGTCTTAATGAAAAACTGTTTTTT.

In DNA, the CDR3 is TGTGCCAGCAGCTTGCTTGAGAACACCGGGGAGCTGTTTTTT. Translated: CASSLLENTGELFF. V usage is TRBV7-9 and J usage is TRBJ2-2; D unclear. Germline CDR1 and CDR2: SEHNR and FQNEAQ (reference sequence). The CDR3 spans 14 residues. The V end was cut by 3 bases, the J end by 1 base, with 6 bases between.

The V gene is TRBV5-1, the J gene TRBJ1-1; no clear D. From germline, CDR1 is SGHRS and CDR2 YFSETQ. V lost 0 bases and J lost 4, with 7 bases in between. This CDR3 spans 13 amino acids. In nucleotides, the CDR3 is TGCGCCAGCAGCTTGGTAGGGAGCACTGAAGCTTTCTTT. This codes for CASSLVGSTEAFF.

The chain carries TRBV5-1 and TRBJ1-1, with unresolved D. This CDR3 spans 14 amino acids. Trimming cost V 2 bases and J 2 bases, with 10 bases left between them. CDR1 and CDR2 (germline): SGHRS, YFSETQ. CDR3 coding DNA: TGCGCCAGCAGCTTTGAACCGATTAACACTGAAGCTTTCTTT. It codes for CASSFEPINTEAFF.

The rearrangement uses TRBV28 and TRBJ2-3; D gene ambiguous. The CDR3 extends over 14 amino acids. V was trimmed by 2 bases and J by 0 bases, leaving 6 bases between them. CDR1 is MDHEN and CDR2 is SYDVKM in the germline V gene. The CDR3 region has the DNA TGTGCCAGCAGTTTACCCAGCAGCACAGATACGCAGTATTTT. Translation gives CASSLPSSTDTQYF.

The J gene is TRBJ2-2, the V gene TRBV30; D uncertain. Germline assignment: CDR1 GTSNPN and CDR2 SVGIG (reference sequence). V was shortened by 1 base and J by 6 bases, with 18 bases between the two germline ends. The CDR3 consists of 16 residues. The CDR3 region is CAWSGSARIIAGELFF. The CDR3, as DNA: TGTGCCTGGAGTGGGTCAGCCCGAATTATCGCCGGGGAGCTGTTTTTT.

The chain carries TRBV19 and TRBJ2-7; 9 nucleotides agree with TRBD1. The CDR3 runs 15 residues. The germline gives CDR1 LNHDA, CDR2 SQIVND (reference sequence). V was clipped by 5 bases and J by 5 bases; unmatched bases: 10. DNA for the CDR3: TGTGCCAGTAGTGCACAAACAGGGGGCAAGAACGAGCAGTACTTC. Protein product: CASSAQTGGKNEQYF.

This chain uses TRBV7-9 with TRBJ1-2, with D hard to call. Looked up from germline, CDR1 is SEHNR and CDR2 is FQNEAQ (reference sequence). V was trimmed by 2 bases and J by 7 bases, leaving 11 bases between them. The CDR3 sequence is 13 residues long. The DNA for the CDR3 is TGTGCCAGCAGCTTATTCCCTCGGGGTGGCTACACCTTC. Encoded protein: CASSLFPRGGYTF.

V is TRBV28 and J is TRBJ2-7; D tentatively fits TRBD1 or TRBD2 (5 bases each). The CDR3 runs 12 residues. Trimming cost V 8 bases and J 2 bases, with 10 bases left between them. Germline V gives CDR1 MDHEN, CDR2 SYDVKM. The CDR3, as DNA: TGTGCCAGCGCGAGGGGCCCCTACGAGCAGTACTTC. Translation gives CASARGPYEQYF.

The chain is built from TRBV4-1 and TRBJ1-1; possible D gene TRBD1, 6 bases. Germline V gene data show CDR1 as MGHRA and CDR2 as YSYEKL. This CDR3 has 17 residues. V dropped 0 bases and J dropped 1 base, with 15 bases sitting between them. DNA of the CDR3: TGCGCCAGCAGCCAAGATAGGGGGTTAGCAGGGAACACTGAAGCTTTCTTT. Its translation is CASSQDRGLAGNTEAFF.

The genes are TRBV4-1 and TRBJ2-5; D possibly uses TRBD1 or TRBD2 (7 bases each). The length of the CDR3 is 15 residues. Germline values: CDR1 MGHRA, CDR2 YSYEKL. Between the trimmed V and J ends, which lost 3 bases and 5 bases, there was a span of 16 bases. Here the CDR3 reads CASSQGGGRGETQYF. The CDR3 coding sequence is TGCGCCAGCAGCCAGGGAGGGGGCAGGGGGGAGACCCAGTACTTC.